The T cell receptor (beta chain) described here comes from a study of control samples from healthy donors and cancer patients. The germline CDR1 and CDR2 sequences are DFQATT and SNEGSKA (reference sequence). The germline V and J ends were trimmed by 3 bases and 0 bases, with 15 bases remaining between them. The length of the CDR3 is 17 residues. Here immunoSEQ multiplex PCR was the method, and the copy in TCRdb shows in-frame clones only, minus some. The data show around 170,000 clones, around 88% seen once. The chain couples TRBV20-1 to TRBJ2-6; D uncertain. The receptor comes from a woman aged 25 to 39 in good health. The sequencing sample was made of blood. CDR3: CSASGPVLYSGANVLTF. CDR3 sequence (DNA): TGCAGTGCTAGTGGTCCGGTTCTCTACTCTGGGGCCAACGTCCTGACTTTC.